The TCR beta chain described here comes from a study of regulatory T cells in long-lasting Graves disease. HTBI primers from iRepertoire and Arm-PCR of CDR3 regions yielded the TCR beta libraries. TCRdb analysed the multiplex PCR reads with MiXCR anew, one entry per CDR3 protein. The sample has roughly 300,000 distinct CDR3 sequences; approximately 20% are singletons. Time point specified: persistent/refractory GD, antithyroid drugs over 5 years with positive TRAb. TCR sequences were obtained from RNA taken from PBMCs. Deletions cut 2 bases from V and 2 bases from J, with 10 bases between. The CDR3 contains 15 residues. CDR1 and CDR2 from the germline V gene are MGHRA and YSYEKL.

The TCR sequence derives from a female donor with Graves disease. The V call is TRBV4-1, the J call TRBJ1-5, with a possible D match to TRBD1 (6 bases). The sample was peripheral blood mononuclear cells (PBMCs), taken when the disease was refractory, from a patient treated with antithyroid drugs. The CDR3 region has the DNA TGCGCCAGCAGCCAAAAACAGGGAGGCAATCAGCCCCAGCATTTT. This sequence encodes CASSQKQGGNQPQHF.